The clone carrying this T cell receptor (beta chain) appeared a single time. Its antigen remains unidentified. Here immunoSEQ multiplex PCR was the method, and the copy in TCRdb shows in-frame clones only, minus some. The table records 300,000 to 500,000 clones, about nine tenths of them present only once. This sample is drawn from a study of Ad26.COV2.S vaccination and SARS-CoV-2 variants. Treatment denoted: around 19 received Ad26.COV2.S at low or high dose, single or two shots; 5 received placebo; per-sample allocation not given. Collection of samples fell on day 63 after the first vaccine or placebo injection. Within Boston, the person who donated was an adult of 18-55 years. The study, taken as a whole, reports: It is possible that the TCR breadth and depth analyses underestimated the total T cell responses. Considerable breadth of spike-specific CD8+ and CD4+ T cell responses has reportedly been documented following vaccination.

The V gene's germline CDR1 is GTSNPN and CDR2 SVGIG (reference sequence). The CDR3 runs 15 residues. Between the trimmed V and J ends, which lost 2 bases and 3 bases, there was a span of 15 bases. The starting material was peripheral blood, obtained in a trial of Ad26.COV2.S vaccine versus placebo. This sequence was found in a person between 18 and 59 years old who received the Ad26.COV2.S COVID-19 vaccine or a placebo. The chain employs TRBV30 and TRBJ2-3, with D perhaps TRBD2 (5 bases). CDR3 sequence (DNA): TGTGCCTGGAGTCGGGAAGTTTTTTCTACAGATACGCAGTATTTT. It encodes CAWSREVFSTDTQYF.